This T cell receptor (beta chain) was sequenced for a study of Ad26.COV2.S vaccination and SARS-CoV-2 variants (dated by TCRdb to the early 2020s). Regarding the study in general: TCRbeta repertoire sequencing served as the tool for gauging how specific and how broad the SARS-CoV-2-reactive T cell receptors were following Ad26.COV2.S vaccination. The TCR-sequenced set comprised approximately 32 samples: approximately 19 Ad26.COV2.S vaccine recipients, 5 placebo recipients and 8 SARS-CoV-2 convalescent individuals. Broader findings and caveats from the paper: Spike-specific TCR breadth was higher in Ad26.COV2.S recipients than in placebo recipients (P = 0.0014). The authors noted that the TCR breadth and depth analyses may have underestimated total T cell responses. After vaccination, spike-specific CD8+ and CD4+ T cell responses were reported to show substantial breadth. Non-spike TCR breadth was comparable between vaccine and placebo recipients, consistent with the vaccine containing only spike.

TCRbeta CDR3 regions were sequenced with the immunoSEQ Assay. After extraction, genomic DNA underwent amplification by bias-controlled multiplex PCR, followed by high-throughput sequencing. Concerning the study's data processing: To quantify the absolute abundance of every unique TCRbeta CDR3 region, sequences were collapsed and filtered. T cell fraction was estimated by normalizing TCRbeta template counts to usable DNA, which was measured by amplifying reference genes present in all nucleated cells. Repertoire TCRs were annotated as SARS-CoV-2-specific by exact matching of V gene, CDR3 amino acid sequence and J gene to a known reactive TCR set. The reference SARS-CoV-2 TCR set came from MIRA and was filtered for enrichment in COVID-19-positive ImmuneCODE repertoires, removing public or cross-reactive TCRs. Drawing on the MIRA antigens, annotated TCRs were analysed further at the level of specific ORF or position within ORF. Breadth was defined as annotated unique rearrangements over total unique productive rearrangements; depth was the summed frequency of those rearrangements. Two-sided Wilcoxon rank-sum tests were used to compare TCR breadth between groups. As stored in TCRdb, this immuneACCESS dataset retains in-frame rearrangements with V and J assigned. A fraction of the clones does not appear; measured against another copy, unresolved V genes explain less than half of the discrepancy, and the remainder lacks a known reason. Clone size and the V and J calls come from that table; the DNA yielded D and trimming. The sample table records approximately 400,000 clones; under 95% of these occur just once. The ten largest make up around 4.2% of the sample.

A word on this clone: Its binding antigen is unknown. Base qualities were left out, and no much larger clone turns up one base away.

In the paper's terms, the time point label means: individuals recovered from natural SARS-CoV-2 infection. The input for sequencing was peripheral blood, taken after recovery from COVID-19. The TCR sequence derives from a human donor who had recovered from COVID-19.

The CDR3 here reads CASSLAYRVILDNEQFF. Here is the DNA: TGCGCCAGCAGCTTGGCCTACAGGGTAATATTGGATAATGAGCAGTTCTTC. The chain employs TRBV5-1 and TRBJ2-1, and TRBD1 may be the D gene, going by 6 matching bases. The CDR3 contains 17 residues, cysteine and phenylalanine counted. The only DNA kept is the CDR3, 51 bases in frame from the first base. The junction shows trimming of 0 bases on V and 7 bases on J, plus 20 bases between the germline ends. CDR1 and CDR2, looked up from the germline V gene, are SGHRS and YFSETQ.